The entry below gives a single T cell receptor (beta chain) sequence along with its context. Its cognate antigen is unknown. The data were obtained in a study of PD-1 blockade in classical Hodgkin lymphoma. Relapse was seen in all patients after autologous stem cell transplantation, and brentuximab vedotin exposure was variable. The investigators isolated CD8+ T cells from thawed PBMCs using magnetic negative selection. Classification of best responses gave complete response, partial response or progressive disease. Study conclusions and caveats: By cycle point C4D1, TCR diversity had risen significantly in CD4+ cells (but not CD8+ cells). Newly diagnosed patients and complete responders had comparable diversity at baseline.

The V and J ends lost 2 bases and 6 bases respectively, with 2 bases between them. In germline, CDR1 is SEHNR, CDR2 FQNEAQ (reference sequence). CDR3 length equals 11 residues. Generated by immunoSEQ multiplex PCR, the TCRdb table keeps only in-frame clones and is missing some. Of about 27,000 clones in the sample, approximately 86% were seen once. The clonotype was recovered from a human donor with classical Hodgkin lymphoma. The V and J genes are TRBV7-9 and TRBJ2-1, with D uncertain. The starting material was CD8+ T cells from blood, obtained at baseline. CDR3 residues: CASSLPNEQFF. The CDR3 DNA reads as TGTGCCAGCAGCTTACCCAATGAGCAGTTCTTC.